Reported below is one T cell receptor beta chain. The data belong to a study of cytomegalovirus exposure and HLA in healthy donors. Germline CDR1 and CDR2: SGHTS and YDEGEE. The CDR3 extends over 16 amino acids. Trimming removed 1 base from V and 2 bases from J; junction bases left unmatched: 3. Data came from immunoSEQ multiplex PCR; TCRdb stores just in-frame clones and leaves some out. In the table there are 150,000 to 200,000 clones, 86% of which are singletons. Donors were drawn from the roughly 120-subject validation cohort, separate from the roughly 670-subject first cohort. This chain joins TRBV5-8 and TRBJ2-1; 10 nucleotides line up with TRBD2. The sequenced sample was PBMCs. The sequence derives from a man between 18 and 35 years old in good health and CMV-seropositive. The DNA of the CDR3 is TGTGCCAGCAGCTTGCTTAGCGGGAGGACCTACAATGAGCAGTTCTTC. Its translation: CASSLLSGRTYNEQFF.